This passage covers 5 T cell receptor beta chains from one sample sequenced in a study of ipilimumab plus nivolumab after autologous stem cell transplantation. Profiled with immunoSEQ multiplex PCR; TCRdb holds only in-frame clones, not every one. The repertoire has roughly 86,000 clones, under 85% of them found once; the top ten carry 2.2%. The sequences come from PBMCs, collected in a trial of ipilimumab plus nivolumab as post-transplant consolidation. The source of these receptors is a male donor with diffuse large B-cell lymphoma.

The CDR3 sequence: CASSSPRGSGELFF. As DNA, the CDR3 is TGTGCCAGCAGCTCGCCGCGGGGGTCCGGGGAGCTGTTTTTT. The chain recombines TRBV11-3 with TRBJ2-2; TRBD2 matches at 7 bases. J lost 6 bases, V lost 4 bases, and 5 bases had no gene match. This CDR3 has 14 amino acids. Germline CDR1 and CDR2: SGHNT and YENEEA.

The chain is built from TRBV5-1 and TRBJ2-7; 7 bases align to TRBD1. V was clipped by 6 bases and J by 6 bases; unmatched bases: 12. The germline V gene has CDR1 SGHRS and CDR2 YFSETQ. This CDR3 contains 14 residues. DNA of the CDR3: TGCGCCAGCACACTTCCGGGACAGAACTCCGAGCAGTACTTC. It codes for CASTLPGQNSEQYF.

The genes are TRBV7-9 and TRBJ1-6; 7 bases agree with TRBD1. Germline V gene data show CDR1 as SEHNR and CDR2 as FQNEAQ (reference sequence). J was trimmed by 9 bases and V by 4 bases; bases with no gene match: 6. The CDR3 is 14 amino acids. CDR3 nucleotides: TGTGCCAGCAGCTCCGGGACAGCTAGTTCACCCCTCCACTTT. Its translation is CASSSGTASSPLHF.

The V call is TRBV19, the J call TRBJ1-2; TRBD1 agrees at 8 bases. The CDR3 is made up of 15 amino acids. Per the germline V gene, CDR1 is LNHDA and CDR2 is SQIVND (reference sequence). The junction had 14 bases not matched to a gene; V was cut back by 6 bases and J by 8 bases. The CDR3 reads CASRRQGQGAEGYTF. Here the CDR3 DNA reads TGTGCCAGTAGGCGTCAGGGTCAGGGGGCCGAAGGCTACACCTTC.

The rearrangement joins TRBV5-6 to TRBJ2-1; D call uncertain. The V and J ends lost 2 bases and 0 bases respectively, with 9 bases between them. This CDR3 is 15 amino acids long. CDR1 is SGHDT, CDR2 YYEEEE, per germline. CDR3 region: CASSLGFRSYNEQFF. CDR3 DNA: TGTGCCAGCAGCTTAGGGTTTCGCTCCTACAATGAGCAGTTCTTC.